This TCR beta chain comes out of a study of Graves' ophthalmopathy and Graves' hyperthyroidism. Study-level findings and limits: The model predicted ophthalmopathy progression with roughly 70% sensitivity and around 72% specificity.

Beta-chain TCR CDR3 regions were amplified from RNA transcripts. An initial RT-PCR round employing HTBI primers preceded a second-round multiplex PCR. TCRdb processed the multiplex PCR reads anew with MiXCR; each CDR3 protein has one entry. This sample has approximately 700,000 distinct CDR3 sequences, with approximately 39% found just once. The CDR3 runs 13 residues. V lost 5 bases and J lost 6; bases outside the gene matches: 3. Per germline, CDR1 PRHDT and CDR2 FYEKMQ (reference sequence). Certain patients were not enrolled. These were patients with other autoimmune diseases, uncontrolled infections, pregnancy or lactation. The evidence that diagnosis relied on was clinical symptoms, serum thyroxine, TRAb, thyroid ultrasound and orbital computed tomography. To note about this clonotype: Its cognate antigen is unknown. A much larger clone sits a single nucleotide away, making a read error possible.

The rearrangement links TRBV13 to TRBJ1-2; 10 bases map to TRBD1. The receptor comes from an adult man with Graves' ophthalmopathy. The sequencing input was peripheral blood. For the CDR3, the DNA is TGTGCCAGCAGCGCGGACAGGGGGAATGGCTACACCTTC. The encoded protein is CASSADRGNGYTF.